Shown below are 10 T cell receptor beta chains from a single sample sequenced in a study of beta chain features in type 1 diabetes. Investigators reverse transcribed all isolated RNA, so they sequenced expressed TCRB transcripts. Assay used: immunoSEQ multiplex PCR; TCRdb lists only in-frame clones, some missing. Seen here are about 620,000 clones, around a sixth observed once, and the top ten hold about 0.093%. The material sequenced was naive CD4+ T cells from blood. These TCRs come from a man between 18 and 35 years old in good health.

The chain recombines TRBV19 with TRBJ1-5; D might be TRBD1 (6 bases). This CDR3 is built from 14 residues. The V end was cut by 6 bases, the J end by 3 bases, with 12 bases between. The germline CDR1 and CDR2 sequences are LNHDA and SQIVND (reference sequence). The CDR3 protein is CASSVGTINQPQHF. The CDR3 DNA is TGTGCCAGTAGCGTCGGGACAATCAATCAGCCCCAGCATTTT. Together with reference TRBV19 and TRBJ1-5, the CDR3 gives the full variable domain: DGGITQSPKYLFRKEGQNVTLSCEQNLNHDAMYWYRQDPGQGLRLIYYSQIVNDFQKGDIAEGYSVSREKKESFPLTVTSAQKNPTAFYLCASSVGTINQPQHFGDGTRLSIL.

The gene calls are TRBV27 and TRBJ2-2; maybe TRBD1 (6 bases). Per the germline V gene, CDR1 is MNHEY and CDR2 is SMNVEV (reference sequence). CDR3 size: 16 residues. V lost 8 bases and J 1 base, leaving 17 bases between the germline ends. CDR3 DNA sequence: TGTGCCAGCGCTCAGGGAACAGGGATGAACACCGGGGAGCTGTTTTTT. Residues: CASAQGTGMNTGELFF.

This clone was seen a few times. The chain has TRBV28 and TRBJ2-3, with D possibly being TRBD1 (6 bases). Germline V gives CDR1 MDHEN, CDR2 SYDVKM. The CDR3 totals 15 residues. V shed 5 bases and J shed 1 base, with 13 bases lying between them. CDR3 in amino acids: CASSVRDIRTDTQYF. The CDR3 bases are TGTGCCAGCAGTGTCAGGGACATACGCACAGATACGCAGTATTTT.

The chain employs TRBV18 and TRBJ2-3; 14 bases are shared with TRBD2. Germline CDR1 reads KGHSH; CDR2 reads LQKENI. J lost 1 base, V lost 3 bases, and 0 bases had no gene match. The CDR3 is made up of 16 amino acids. In nucleotides, the CDR3 is TGTGCCAGCTCACCGGGACTAGCGGGAGGCACAGATACGCAGTATTTT. Amino acid sequence: CASSPGLAGGTDTQYF.

This clone turned up a few times. This chain links TRBV7-3 with TRBJ1-1; D gene unclear. Germline V gene data show CDR1 as SGHTA and CDR2 as FQGTGA. The V gene lost 3 bases and the J gene lost 4 bases, with 12 bases spanning the gap. The CDR3 runs to 14 residues. The CDR3 DNA sequence: TGTGCCAGCAGCTTGCGGGATGGGAGCACTGAAGCTTTCTTT. Translated: CASSLRDGSTEAFF.

The chain carries TRBV6-6 and TRBJ2-3, with D possibly being TRBD2 (6 bases). V gave up 2 bases and J gave up 1 base, with 10 bases separating them. The CDR3 covers 15 residues. The germline gives CDR1 MNHNY, CDR2 SVGAGI (reference sequence). In nucleotides, the CDR3 is TGTGCCAGCAGTTACCGGCGGGGTGGCACAGATACGCAGTATTTT. Its translation is CASSYRRGGTDTQYF.

There are many counts of this clone. This chain uses TRBV7-9 with TRBJ1-5; TRBD1 matches at 7 bases. V was pared by 6 bases and J by 7 bases, with 3 bases of the junction left unmatched. In germline, CDR1 is SEHNR, CDR2 FQNEAQ (reference sequence). The CDR3 has 12 amino acids. The CDR3 DNA follows: TGTGCCAGCAGTCGGACAGGCCAGCCCCAGCATTTT. Amino acid sequence: CASSRTGQPQHF.

The CDR3 spells CASSLAGQGSREQYF. The CDR3 DNA is TGTGCCAGCAGCTTAGCGGGTCAGGGGAGCCGCGAGCAGTACTTC. This chain uses TRBV7-9 with TRBJ2-7, with D possibly TRBD1 on 6 matching bases. The CDR3 has 15 residues. Germline CDR1 and CDR2: SEHNR and FQNEAQ (reference sequence). V was trimmed by 0 bases and J by 6 bases, leaving 15 bases between them.

The V call is TRBV25-1, the J call TRBJ2-7; 8 positions match TRBD1. Trimming cost V 1 base and J 3 bases; bases outside gene matches: 5. The CDR3 runs to 15 residues. The germline gives CDR1 MGHDK, CDR2 SYGVNS. CDR3 nucleotides: TGTGCCAGCAGTGAATTTCGACAGGGGAGCTACGAGCAGTACTTC. The encoded protein is CASSEFRQGSYEQYF.

This chain links TRBV6-5 with TRBJ2-1; TRBD2 aligns across 10 bases. V was clipped by 5 bases and J by 9 bases; unmatched bases: 10. This CDR3 comprises 15 residues. Germline V CDR1 and CDR2: MNHEY, SVGAGI. CDR3 coding DNA: TGTGCCAGCAGTCTCTCGGGTCTAGCGGGAGCTGAGCAGTTCTTC. Encoded protein: CASSLSGLAGAEQFF.